The rows below give T cell receptor beta chains drawn from one sample of a study of blood T cell repertoires in COVID-19. The table came from immunoSEQ multiplex PCR; TCRdb's copy has only in-frame clones and leaves some out. The data show roughly 70,000 clones, 80% seen once. The sequenced sample consisted of peripheral blood. All receptors derive from a man between 65 and 85 years old who had recovered from COVID-19. Both conserved end residues are part of each CDR3. The D gene is left open where the match is weak. Rows give clone size only sometimes, using once, few, many, or a class for an expanded clone.

J: TRBJ2-3; size: NA; D: TRBD2; V: TRBV2; CDR3: CASSPRLAGDTDTQYF; DNA: TGTGCCAGCAGTCCTAGACTAGCGGGAGACACAGATACGCAGTATTTT
J: TRBJ1-1; size: NA; D: NA; V: TRBV7-6; CDR3: CASSHGVNTEAFF; DNA: TGTGCCAGCAGCCACGGGGTGAACACTGAAGCTTTCTTT
J: TRBJ2-1; size: NA; D: TRBD2; V: TRBV6-2/TRBV6-3; CDR3: CASSKAGTSGINEQFF; DNA: TGTGCCAGCAGTAAGGCCGGGACTAGCGGGATCAATGAGCAGTTCTTC
J: TRBJ1-2; size: NA; D: TRBD1; V: TRBV28; CDR3: CASSSPTGTGHGYTF; DNA: TGTGCCAGCAGTTCTCCTACCGGGACAGGCCATGGCTACACCTTC
J: TRBJ2-7; size: NA; D: NA; V: TRBV18; CDR3: CASSPPSGLSYEQYF; DNA: TGTGCCAGCTCACCACCGAGTGGACTCTCCTACGAGCAGTACTTC
J: TRBJ2-1; size: NA; D: TRBD2; V: TRBV10-1; CDR3: CASSSGLGNEQFF; DNA: TGCGCCAGCAGTTCGGGACTAGGGAATGAGCAGTTCTTC
J: TRBJ2-1; size: NA; D: TRBD1; V: TRBV6-2/TRBV6-3; CDR3: CASSYAGTGSNEQFF; DNA: TGTGCCAGCAGTTATGCCGGGACAGGGTCTAATGAGCAGTTCTTC
J: TRBJ2-2; size: NA; D: TRBD2; V: TRBV4-3; CDR3: CASSQEGGSGSSGGELFF; DNA: TGCGCCAGCAGCCAAGAGGGGGGTAGCGGGAGTAGTGGCGGGGAGCTGTTTTTT
J: TRBJ1-1; size: NA; D: TRBD1; V: TRBV9; CDR3: CASSATGGNTEAFF; DNA: TGTGCCAGCAGCGCGACAGGGGGGAACACTGAAGCTTTCTTT
J: TRBJ2-7; size: NA; D: TRBD1; V: TRBV5-1; CDR3: CASSRTPGQGAGEQYF; DNA: TGCGCCAGCAGCCGAACTCCGGGACAGGGGGCCGGGGAGCAGTACTTC
J: TRBJ1-6; size: NA; D: NA; V: TRBV20-1; CDR3: CLNGGGSPLHF; DNA: TGCTTGAACGGGGGAGGATCACCCCTCCACTTT
J: TRBJ2-1; size: NA; D: NA; V: TRBV6-2/TRBV6-3; CDR3: CASSYVRGEQFF; DNA: TGTGCCAGCAGTTACGTCCGGGGTGAGCAGTTCTTC
J: TRBJ2-7; size: NA; D: NA; V: TRBV18; CDR3: CASSGEYEQYF; DNA: TGTGCCAGCTCAGGAGAGTACGAGCAGTACTTC
J: TRBJ1-2; size: NA; D: NA; V: TRBV30; CDR3: CAWTADSNYGYTF; DNA: TGTGCCTGGACCGCGGACAGTAACTATGGCTACACCTTC
J: TRBJ1-2; size: NA; D: NA; V: TRBV3-1/TRBV3-2; CDR3: CASSQGGRGSYGYTF; DNA: TGTGCCAGCAGCCAAGGTGGCAGGGGTAGTTATGGCTACACCTTC
J: TRBJ2-3; size: NA; D: TRBD2; V: TRBV10-3; CDR3: CAISPGRADTQYF; DNA: TGTGCCATCAGTCCAGGGAGGGCAGATACGCAGTATTTT
J: TRBJ2-1; size: NA; D: NA; V: TRBV9; CDR3: CASSGRERSYNEQFF; DNA: TGTGCCAGCAGCGGCCGGGAGCGATCGTACAATGAGCAGTTCTTC
J: TRBJ2-3; size: NA; D: TRBD2; V: TRBV4-2; CDR3: CASSQGGGGSDTQYF; DNA: TGTGCCAGCAGCCAAGGCGGGGGAGGATCAGATACGCAGTATTTT
J: TRBJ1-6; size: NA; D: NA; V: TRBV2; CDR3: CASSPRGRETYNSPLHF; DNA: TGTGCCAGCAGCCCCCGGGGGAGGGAGACCTATAATTCACCCCTCCACTTT
J: TRBJ2-2; size: NA; D: TRBD1; V: TRBV10-2; CDR3: CASSERDRGLFF; DNA: TGCGCCAGCAGTGAAAGGGACAGGGGTCTGTTTTTT
J: TRBJ2-3; size: NA; D: NA; V: TRBV6-5; CDR3: CASSYSVSTDTQYF; DNA: TGTGCCAGCAGTTATTCAGTTAGCACAGATACGCAGTATTTT
J: TRBJ1-1; size: NA; D: NA; V: TRBV30; CDR3: CAWSQGNTEAFF; DNA: TGTGCCTGGAGCCAGGGGAACACTGAAGCTTTCTTT
J: TRBJ2-1; size: NA; D: TRBD2; V: TRBV4-1; CDR3: CASSQEGTSDEQFF; DNA: TGCGCCAGCAGCCAAGAGGGGACTAGCGATGAGCAGTTCTTC
J: TRBJ2-7; size: many; D: TRBD2; V: TRBV27; CDR3: CASSLSVGTSGSGEQYF; DNA: TGTGCCAGCAGTTTATCGGTCGGGACTAGCGGGAGTGGCGAGCAGTACTTC
J: TRBJ2-2; size: NA; D: NA; V: TRBV29-1; CDR3: CSVESLGNTGELFF; DNA: TGCAGCGTTGAATCACTCGGGAACACCGGGGAGCTGTTTTTT
J: TRBJ1-1; size: NA; D: TRBD1; V: TRBV4-3; CDR3: CASSAGQGIGEAFF; DNA: TGCGCCAGCAGCGCGGGACAGGGGATTGGTGAAGCTTTCTTT
J: TRBJ2-1; size: NA; D: NA; V: TRBV7-6; CDR3: CASSLILANNEQFF; DNA: TGTGCCAGCAGCTTAATCCTTGCGAACAATGAGCAGTTCTTC
J: TRBJ1-2; size: NA; D: TRBD1; V: TRBV28; CDR3: CATRDRGLNGYTF; DNA: TGTGCCACCCGGGACAGGGGGCTTAACGGCTACACCTTC
J: TRBJ2-2; size: few; D: NA; V: TRBV7-2; CDR3: CASSPIRGNTGELFF; DNA: TGTGCCAGCAGCCCGATACGGGGGAACACCGGGGAGCTGTTTTTT
J: TRBJ2-7; size: NA; D: TRBD2; V: TRBV6-2/TRBV6-3; CDR3: CASSSPLAGVSYEQYF; DNA: TGTGCCAGCAGCAGCCCCCTAGCGGGAGTGTCCTACGAGCAGTACTTC
J: TRBJ2-7; size: NA; D: TRBD1; V: TRBV28; CDR3: CASSSTGTGVNEQYF; DNA: TGTGCCAGCAGTTCTACGGGGACAGGTGTGAACGAGCAGTACTTC
J: TRBJ1-2; size: NA; D: TRBD1; V: TRBV7-9; CDR3: CASSTWTGGQANYGYTF; DNA: TGTGCCAGCAGTACTTGGACAGGGGGTCAAGCTAACTATGGCTACACCTTC
J: TRBJ2-1; size: NA; D: NA; V: TRBV6-5; CDR3: CASSRDPEPDNEQFF; DNA: TGTGCCAGCAGTCGGGATCCGGAACCCGACAATGAGCAGTTCTTC
J: TRBJ1-2; size: NA; D: NA; V: TRBV30; CDR3: CAQGRDYGYTF; DNA: TGTGCCCAAGGCAGGGACTATGGCTACACCTTC
J: TRBJ1-2; size: NA; D: TRBD1; V: TRBV7-2; CDR3: CASSTGTGLTGYTF; DNA: TGTGCCAGCAGCACAGGGACAGGGCTTACTGGCTACACCTTC
J: TRBJ1-2; size: NA; D: NA; V: TRBV5-1; CDR3: CASSLAERTFNYGYTF; DNA: TGCGCCAGCAGCTTGGCCGAGCGAACTTTTAACTATGGCTACACCTTC
J: TRBJ1-6; size: NA; D: NA; V: TRBV7-2; CDR3: CASSLDRSYNSPLHF; DNA: TGTGCCAGCAGCTTAGACAGGTCCTATAATTCACCCCTCCACTTT
J: TRBJ2-2; size: NA; D: TRBD1; V: TRBV7-2; CDR3: CASSQGAPTGELFF; DNA: TGTGCCAGCAGCCAGGGGGCGCCCACCGGGGAGCTGTTTTTT
J: TRBJ2-5; size: once; D: TRBD1; V: TRBV7-9; CDR3: CASSLDRDSQETQYF; DNA: TGTGCCAGCAGCCTAGACCGGGACAGCCAAGAGACCCAGTACTTC
J: TRBJ2-1; size: NA; D: TRBD2; V: TRBV7-3; CDR3: CASRPPGLAGNEQFF; DNA: TGTGCCAGCAGGCCGCCGGGACTAGCTGGGAATGAGCAGTTCTTC
J: TRBJ2-5; size: NA; D: NA; V: TRBV11-3; CDR3: CASSLNRLEAQYF; DNA: TGTGCCAGCAGCTTAAACAGACTGGAGGCCCAGTACTTC
J: TRBJ1-2; size: NA; D: NA; V: TRBV11-3; CDR3: CASSSYFFPNYGYTF; DNA: TGTGCCAGCAGCTCCTACTTCTTCCCTAACTATGGCTACACCTTC
J: TRBJ2-4; size: NA; D: TRBD1; V: TRBV20-1; CDR3: CSAKTGLVQYF; DNA: TGCAGTGCTAAGACAGGGTTAGTTCAGTACTTC